The source of this T cell receptor beta chain is a study of T cells in localized non-small cell lung cancer. Germline assignment: CDR1 SGHAT and CDR2 FQNNGV. The CDR3 spans 12 residues. Trimming removed 5 bases from V and 4 bases from J, with 8 bases in between. Some clones are missing from TCRdb's copy, which holds only in-frame ones; the method was immunoSEQ multiplex PCR. The data hold 25,000 to 35,000 clones, with about four fifths observed a single time. The sample here was peripheral blood mononuclear cells, taken before any cancer treatment. The clonotype comes from a man aged 40 to 70 with stage III lung adenocarcinoma. The V and J genes are TRBV11-2 and TRBJ1-2; D unresolved. CDR3 region: CASSLGIYGYTF. The CDR3 bases are TGTGCCAGCAGCCTGGGAATCTATGGCTACACCTTC.